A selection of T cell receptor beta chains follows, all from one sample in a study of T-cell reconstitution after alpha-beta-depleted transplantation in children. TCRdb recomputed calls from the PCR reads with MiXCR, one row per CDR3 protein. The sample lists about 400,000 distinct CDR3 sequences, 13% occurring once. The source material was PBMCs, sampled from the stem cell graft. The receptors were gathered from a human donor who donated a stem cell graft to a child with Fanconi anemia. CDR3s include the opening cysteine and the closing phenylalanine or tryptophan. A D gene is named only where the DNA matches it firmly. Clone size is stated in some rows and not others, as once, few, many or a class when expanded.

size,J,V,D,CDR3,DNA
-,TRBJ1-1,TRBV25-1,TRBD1,CASSNTGATEAFF,TGTGCCAGCAGTAATACAGGGGCCACTGAAGCTTTCTTT
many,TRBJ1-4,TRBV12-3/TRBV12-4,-,CASSLFQGMGEKLFF,TGTGCCAGCAGTTTATTTCAGGGAATGGGTGAAAAACTGTTTTTT
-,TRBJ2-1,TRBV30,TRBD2,CAWSSGTSDYNEQFF,TGTGCCTGGAGTTCCGGGACTAGCGACTACAATGAGCAGTTCTTC
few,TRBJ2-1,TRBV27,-,CASREGRNEQFF,TGTGCCAGCAGGGAGGGGCGTAATGAGCAGTTCTTC
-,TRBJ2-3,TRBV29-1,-,CSVPKGGDTQYF,TGCAGCGTTCCCAAGGGTGGAGATACGCAGTATTTT
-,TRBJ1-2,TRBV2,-,CASSGGRKLSDGYTF,TGTGCCAGCAGTGGAGGCCGCAAACTCTCGGATGGCTACACCTTC
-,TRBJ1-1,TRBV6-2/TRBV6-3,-,CASNQWMNTEAFF,TGTGCCAGCAACCAATGGATGAACACTGAAGCTTTCTTT
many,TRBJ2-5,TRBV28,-,CASSPGTYQETQYF,TGTGCCAGCAGCCCCGGGACATACCAAGAGACCCAGTACTTC
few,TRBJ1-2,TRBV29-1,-,CSARMQQDFYGYTF,TGCAGCGCACGTATGCAACAGGACTTCTATGGCTACACCTTC
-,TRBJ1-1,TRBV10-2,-,CASSQRLENTEAFF,TGCGCCAGCAGCCAGAGGCTAGAGAACACTGAAGCTTTCTTT
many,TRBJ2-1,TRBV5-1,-,CASSLGRVNYNEQFF,TGCGCCAGCAGCTTAGGTCGGGTAAACTACAATGAGCAGTTCTTC
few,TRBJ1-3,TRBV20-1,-,CSARGLAGNTIYF,TGCAGTGCTAGGGGATTGGCCGGAAACACCATATATTTT
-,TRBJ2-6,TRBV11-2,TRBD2,CASSPSGGTSYISGANVLTF,TGTGCCAGCAGCCCCTCGGGAGGGACCAGTTACATCTCTGGGGCCAACGTCCTGACTTTC
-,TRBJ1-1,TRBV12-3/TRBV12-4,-,CASRQMNTEAFF,TGTGCCAGCAGACAGATGAACACTGAAGCTTTCTTT
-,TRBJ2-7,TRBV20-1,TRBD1,CSAREGYSRDRGPYEQYF,TGCAGTGCTAGAGAGGGTTACTCCCGGGACAGGGGACCCTACGAGCAGTACTTC
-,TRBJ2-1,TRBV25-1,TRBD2,CASSGIAGGRGEQFF,TGTGCCAGCAGTGGGATAGCGGGGGGGCGTGGGGAGCAGTTCTTC
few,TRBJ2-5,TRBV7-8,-,CASSFDYQETQYF,TGTGCCAGCAGCTTCGACTATCAGGAGACCCAGTACTTC
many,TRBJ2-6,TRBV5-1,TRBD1,CASSLDSTGTSGANVLTF,TGCGCCAGCAGCTTGGATTCGACAGGGACCTCGGGGGCCAACGTCCTGACTTTC
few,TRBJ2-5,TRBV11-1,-,CASSNSLSRASRRETQYF,TGTGCCAGCAGCAATTCATTAAGTCGGGCTTCCCGGCGAGAGACCCAGTACTTC